The 12 T cell receptor beta chains below all came from one sample that was sequenced in a study of metastatic and nonmetastatic thyroid tumors (dated by TCRdb to 2020 to 2022). None of the patients had been given any treatment before thyroid surgery. Receptors were amplified or captured by PCR. The listed sequencing device is Illumina HiSeq 4000. In TCRdb, the public reads were trimmed at Q25 with fastp and aligned with MiXCR, with productive beta chains retained. The sample yields tens of thousands of clones; 15% to 20% were counted once. The ten largest clones capture over 9.5% of the sample. Source material: blood. All receptors derive from a female donor with papillary thyroid cancer or a benign thyroid nodule (not recorded which). Some clones in this sample may be carry-over from other donors' samples.

The V and J genes are TRBV20-1 and TRBJ1-2, with 8 bases aligning to TRBD1. The CDR3 covers 14 residues. The V gene end was trimmed by 3 bases and the J gene end by 7 bases; junction bases not matched to a gene: 10. CDR1 and CDR2 (germline): DFQATT, SNEGSKA (reference sequence). The CDR3 DNA follows: TGCAGTGCTAGCCCAGGGGGCGCTTGGGGTGGCTACACCTTC. The encoded protein is CSASPGGAWGGYTF.

This clone was detected a few times. The rearrangement uses TRBV19 and TRBJ1-5; TRBD1 might be the D (6 bases). CDR3 length: 14 amino acids. CDR1 is LNHDA, CDR2 SQIVND, per germline (reference sequence). Trimming stripped 5 bases from V and 7 bases from J, with 15 bases between. CDR3 coding DNA: TGTGCCAGTAGTGCCACGAACAGGGCCCAGCCCCAGCATTTT. Translation: CASSATNRAQPQHF.

By share, this clone ranks as medium-sized. The V and J genes are TRBV28 and TRBJ1-6; D ambiguous. CDR1 and CDR2 from the germline V gene are MDHEN and SYDVKM. The CDR3 extends over 16 amino acids. V lost 7 bases and J 6 bases, leaving 19 bases between the germline ends. In DNA form, the CDR3 reads TGTGCCAGCACCCTTTTGGAAGGACGGCTTAATTCACCCCTCCACTTT. This translates into CASTLLEGRLNSPLHF.

This clone was seen at least ten times. The V call is TRBV24-1, the J call TRBJ2-3; 7 bases line up with TRBD2. The CDR3 runs to 13 residues. CDR1 is KGHDR and CDR2 is SFDVKD in the germline V gene. Trimming removed 12 bases from V and 1 base from J; junction bases left unmatched: 6. The CDR3: CAAERDGTDTQYF. As DNA, the CDR3 is TGTGCCGCGGAGCGGGATGGCACAGATACGCAGTATTTT.

This clone was found many times. The V and J genes are TRBV7-9 and TRBJ1-6, with D unresolved. CDR1 is SEHNR and CDR2 is FQNEAQ in the germline V gene (reference sequence). The CDR3 has 12 amino acids. V lost 6 bases and J lost 6, with 6 bases in between. CDR3 sequence (DNA): TGTGCCAGCAGGCTGGGTAATTCACCCCTCCACTTT. Protein sequence: CASRLGNSPLHF. Full variable domain (outside the CDR3, taken from reference TRBV7-9 and TRBJ1-6): DTGVSQNPRHKITKRGQNVTFRCDPISEHNRLYWYRQTLGQGPEFLTYFQNEAQLEKSRLLSDRFSAERPKGSFSTLEIQRTEQGDSAMYLCASRLGNSPLHFGNGTRLTVT.

This clone was counted many times. The rearrangement links TRBV10-3 to TRBJ1-5; perhaps TRBD1 as D (6 bases). V lost 3 bases and J lost 2, with 11 bases in between. The CDR3 consists of 15 residues. The V gene's germline CDR1 is ENHRY and CDR2 SYGVKD. CDR3 sequence reads: CAISDQGHGNQPQHF. DNA for the CDR3: TGTGCCATCAGTGACCAGGGGCATGGCAATCAGCCCCAGCATTTT.

The sample holds many counts of this clone. CDR3 DNA: TGTGCCAGCGGGAACCAAAGGACAGATTATGGCTACACCTTC. This translates into CASGNQRTDYGYTF. The genes are TRBV27 and TRBJ1-2; weak D call: TRBD1 (6 bases). CDR1 is MNHEY and CDR2 is SMNVEV in the germline V gene (reference sequence). The V end lost 8 bases, the J end lost 5 bases, and 18 bases lay between the germline ends. The CDR3 is made up of 14 amino acids.

This clone was counted ten times or more. A much larger clone lies a single base off, so this may be a read error. This chain connects TRBV5-4 to TRBJ1-6; D remains ambiguous. Germline loops: CDR1 SGHNT, CDR2 YYREEE (reference sequence). The CDR3 has 12 residues. V was shortened by 1 base and J by 4 bases, with 0 bases between the two germline ends. CDR3 DNA: TGTGCCAGCAGCTTGTATAATTCACCCCTCCACTTT. Protein product: CASSLYNSPLHF.

The chain's CDR3 is CASRSQGSWETQYF. For the CDR3, the DNA is TGCGCCAGCAGGTCTCAGGGATCGTGGGAGACCCAGTACTTC. This sequence joins TRBV5-1 and TRBJ2-5; the D gene is possibly TRBD1 (5 bases). The germline V and J ends were trimmed by 5 bases and 5 bases, with 16 bases remaining between them. This CDR3 spans 14 amino acids. Per the germline V gene, CDR1 is SGHRS and CDR2 is YFSETQ.

The rearrangement uses TRBV11-2 and TRBJ2-7; TRBD1 or TRBD2 may be the D gene (5 bases each). Germline V gene data show CDR1 as SGHAT and CDR2 as FQNNGV. This CDR3 contains 14 residues. V was shortened by 10 bases and J by 12 bases, with 28 bases between the two germline ends. The CDR3 sequence: CAIIPPGWQGVRYF. The CDR3 nucleotides are TGTGCCATCATCCCTCCCGGTTGGCAGGGAGTTCGGTACTTC.

This clone was recorded at least ten times. The chain links TRBV28 to TRBJ1-1, with D possibly TRBD1 on 5 matching bases. V was cut by 11 bases and J by 0 bases, with 19 bases left in between. Germline assignment: CDR1 MDHEN and CDR2 SYDVKM. CDR3 length equals 15 residues. CDR3 nucleotides: TGTGCCGCAATACGGGGGGGAGAAATGAACACTGAAGCTTTCTTT. This gives the protein CAAIRGGEMNTEAFF.

This clone was counted ten times or more. V and J are TRBV7-6 and TRBJ1-6; no clear D gene. The CDR3 loop spans 13 amino acids. V was clipped by 4 bases and J by 7 bases, with 8 bases between them. Germline V gene data show CDR1 as SGHVS and CDR2 as FNYEAQ. The CDR3 nucleotides read TGTGCCAGCAGCTCCCAGGCGAATTCACCCCTCCACTTT. Translation: CASSSQANSPLHF.